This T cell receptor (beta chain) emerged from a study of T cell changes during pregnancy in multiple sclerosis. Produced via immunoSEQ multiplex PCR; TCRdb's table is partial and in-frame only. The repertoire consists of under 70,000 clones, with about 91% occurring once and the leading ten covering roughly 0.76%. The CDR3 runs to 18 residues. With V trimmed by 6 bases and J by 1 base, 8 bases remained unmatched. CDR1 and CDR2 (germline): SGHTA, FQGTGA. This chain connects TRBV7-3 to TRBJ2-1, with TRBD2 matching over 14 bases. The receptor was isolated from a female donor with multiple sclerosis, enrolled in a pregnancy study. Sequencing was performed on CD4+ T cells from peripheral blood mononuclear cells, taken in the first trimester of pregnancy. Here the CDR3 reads CASRSGLAGAFSYNEQFF. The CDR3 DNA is TGTGCCAGCAGGTCGGGACTAGCGGGGGCCTTTTCCTACAATGAGCAGTTCTTC.